This T cell receptor (beta chain) was observed in a study of CD8 T cells in ankylosing spondylitis. General observations from the study: Blood of patients with ankylosing spondylitis appeared to be characterized by a TCR beta motif of eight highly homologous variants.

MiXCR, run by TCRdb on the 5' RACE reads, gives a single entry per CDR3 protein. The sample has about 750,000 distinct CDR3 sequences; 19% are singletons. A word on this clonotype: Its antigen is unknown.

This clonotype was obtained from a male donor with ankylosing spondylitis. The specimen sequenced was blood, either unsorted or a sorted T cell fraction (not recorded which).

The DNA of the CDR3 is TGCAGTGCTAGACCTGACTACCCCCAAGAGACCCAGTACTTC. Protein product: CSARPDYPQETQYF. This chain joins TRBV20-1 and TRBJ2-5; possible D gene TRBD2, 5 bases. V was pared by 2 bases and J by 1 base, with 11 bases between. CDR3 size: 14 residues. Germline values: CDR1 DFQATT, CDR2 SNEGSKA (reference sequence).